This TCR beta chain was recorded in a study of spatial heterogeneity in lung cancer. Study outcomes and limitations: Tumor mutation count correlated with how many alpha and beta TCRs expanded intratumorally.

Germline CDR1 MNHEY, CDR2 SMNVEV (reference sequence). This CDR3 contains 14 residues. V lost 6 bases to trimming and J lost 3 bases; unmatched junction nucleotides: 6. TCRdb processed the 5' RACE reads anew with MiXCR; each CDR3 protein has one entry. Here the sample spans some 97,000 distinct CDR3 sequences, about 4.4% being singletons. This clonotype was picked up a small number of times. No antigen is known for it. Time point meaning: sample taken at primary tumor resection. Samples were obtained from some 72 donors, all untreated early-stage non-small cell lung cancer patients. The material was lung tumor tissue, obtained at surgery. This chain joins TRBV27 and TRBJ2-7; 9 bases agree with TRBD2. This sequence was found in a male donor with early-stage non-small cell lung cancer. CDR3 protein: CASRISGRGYEQYF. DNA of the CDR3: TGTGCCAGCAGAATTAGCGGGAGAGGCTACGAGCAGTACTTC.